This TCR beta chain was sequenced in a study of CD8 T cells in Susac syndrome (dated by TCRdb to the late 2010s). In the study overall: Of the Susac syndrome patients who were sequenced, roughly six had clinically active disease and eight were in clinical remission. At blood withdrawal, Susac syndrome patients were either therapy-naive, taking corticosteroids (in some cases with IVIg as well), or taking IVIg alone. The study used repertoire sequencing to test whether antigen drove CD8+ T cell activation and differentiation in Susac syndrome. Results and caveats for the whole study, not just this receptor: The TCR sequencing and HLA analysis was acknowledged to have included a relatively small number of individuals. No clonal expansion was detected in the CD4+ T cell repertoire of Susac syndrome patients.

RNA was extracted with the RNeasy kit and 0.5 to 1 ug was reverse transcribed using random hexamers. TCR beta CDR3 regions were amplified with the immunoSEQ multiplex PCR assay covering 54 Vbeta and 13 Jbeta segments. To correct PCR amplification bias, a synthetic template baseline was used for both primer optimization and computational correction. From the authors' description of their analysis: Reads were assigned to V, D and J genes according to IMGT and analyzed in immunoSEQ Analyzer, with only productive sequences retained. Clonality was calculated as one minus the Shannon entropy normalized by log2 of the number of productive unique sequences. For each patient and control, public and private clones were evaluated among the 100 most prevalent clones. Clones were defined as Susac-specific if absent from the healthy and MS cohorts, from around 1,100 published viral clones and from other ImmuneACCESS disease sequences. The raw public data were reprocessed by TCRdb itself: fastp quality trimming at Q25, MiXCR clonotype calling, in-frame beta chains only. Rows are unified per CDR3 protein, each entry keeping the most common DNA and genes. TCRdb's processing, not the study's, gives the V and J calls here. Here the sample has a few hundred thousand distinct CDR3 sequences; approximately 94% occur a single time. Clones ranked in the top ten supply 0.15% to 0.2% of the sample.

Peripheral blood CD8+ and CD4+ T cells from healthy donors, Susac syndrome patients and multiple sclerosis patients were profiled using high-throughput TCR beta sequencing. The Susac syndrome patients fulfilled recently defined diagnostic criteria for definite or probable disease. Bulk CD8+ and CD4+ T cells were purified by magnetic negative isolation, while CD8+ TEMRA cells were enriched using FACS. Blood was drawn into EDTA tubes, processed within 24 hours, and PBMCs were isolated by density gradient centrifugation. PBMCs intended for TCR sequencing were cryopreserved in liquid nitrogen and thawed later in a water bath at 37 degrees C. The sorted or isolated CD4+, CD8+ and CD8+ TEMRA cells reached a purity of at least 90%. V sheds 1 base and J sheds 0 bases, leaving 6 bases between their ends. From cysteine to phenylalanine, the CDR3 is 15 amino acids long. Kept here is only the CDR3 DNA, which spans 45 bases and is read in frame from base 1. CDR1 and CDR2 were assigned from the germline V gene as LGHNA and YSLEER.

In regard to this clonotype: This clone's antigen is unknown. No base qualities exist here, and no much larger clone lies one base off it.

The TCR sequence derives from a human donor with Susac syndrome. Sequencing was performed on CD4+ T cells from PBMCs. The chain couples TRBV4-3 to TRBJ2-2; D gene: possibly TRBD1, on 5 matching bases. Here the CDR3 is given as CASSQATANTGELFF. The bases are TGCGCCAGCAGCCAAGCGACAGCGAACACCGGGGAGCTGTTTTTT.